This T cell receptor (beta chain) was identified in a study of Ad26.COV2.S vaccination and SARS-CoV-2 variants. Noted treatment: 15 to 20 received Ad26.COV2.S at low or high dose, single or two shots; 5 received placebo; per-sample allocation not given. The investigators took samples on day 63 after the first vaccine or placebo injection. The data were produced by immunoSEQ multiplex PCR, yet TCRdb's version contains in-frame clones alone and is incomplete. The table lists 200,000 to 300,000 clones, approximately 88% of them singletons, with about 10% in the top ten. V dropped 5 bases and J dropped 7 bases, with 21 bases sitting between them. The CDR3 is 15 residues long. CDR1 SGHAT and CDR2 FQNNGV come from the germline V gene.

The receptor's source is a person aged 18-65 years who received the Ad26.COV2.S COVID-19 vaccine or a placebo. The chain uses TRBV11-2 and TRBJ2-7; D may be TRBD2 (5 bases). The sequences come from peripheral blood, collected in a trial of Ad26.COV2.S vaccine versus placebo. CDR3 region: CASSPSEGLPGEQYF. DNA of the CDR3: TGTGCCAGCAGCCCCTCCGAAGGCCTCCCGGGGGAGCAGTACTTC.